This T cell receptor beta chain emerged from a study of blood T cell repertoires in COVID-19. In the study overall: Sites across the United States, Italy and Spain contributed samples from acute and convalescent COVID-19. The analysed material was cDNA or gDNA that came from T cells, B-cell-depleted T cells, or PBMCs.

In the study's own analysis: Nucleated cell counts were estimated from reference gene primer amplification. Some clones are missing from TCRdb's copy, which holds only in-frame ones; the method was immunoSEQ multiplex PCR. V and J calls and clone size are those listed in that table; D and trimming were worked out from the DNA. This table has about 290,000 clones, around 81% appearing once. The germline CDR1 and CDR2 sequences are SGHRS and YFSETQ. With V trimmed by 4 bases and J by 8 bases, 7 bases remained unmatched. The CDR3 loop spans 14 amino acids. The chain couples TRBV5-1 to TRBJ1-4; 8 bases map to TRBD1. The receptor was derived from a woman between 45 and 60 years old with active or convalescent COVID-19. The sample was peripheral blood. The CDR3 DNA reads TGCGCCAGCAGCCAGGACAGGGTAGGAGAAAAACTGTTTTTT. Its translation is CASSQDRVGEKLFF.